This T cell receptor (beta chain) derives from a study of blood T cell repertoires in COVID-19. Everyone who took part was roughly 18 to 89 years old, and they came from some 23 US areas. In its sample, this clone was seen once. Profiled with immunoSEQ multiplex PCR; TCRdb holds only in-frame clones, not every one. Here the sample spans about 170,000 clones, around 83% being singletons. The source is a man aged 50 to 60 who had recovered from COVID-19. The material sequenced was PBMCs or T cells enriched from blood (not recorded which).

DNA of the CDR3: TGCGCCAGCAGCCCAACCGGGACTAGCGGGGGGAGCTCCTACAATGAGCAGTTCTTC. It yields the protein CASSPTGTSGGSSYNEQFF. The rearrangement joins TRBV5-1 to TRBJ2-1, with 15 positions matching TRBD2. CDR3 length equals 19 residues. The V gene's germline CDR1 is SGHRS and CDR2 YFSETQ. V lost 4 bases to trimming and J lost 0 bases; unmatched junction nucleotides: 8.